The entry below gives a single TCR beta chain sequence along with its context. There is no known antigen for this receptor. The sample holds no much larger clone one base away, and base qualities are not on file. The data stem from a study of tumor-infiltrating lymphocytes in primary liver carcinoma (dated by TCRdb to 2016 to 2017). Regarding the study in general: Of the five patients (three men and two women, aged 30 to 69 years), four had hepatocellular carcinoma and one had combined HCC and intrahepatic cholangiocarcinoma. The five patients had tumors staged T1-T3 N0M0, with maximum diameters ranging from about 4.2 to 10 cm. Samples yielded roughly 3.65 to 7.5 million productive TCRbeta reads; read depth did not differ significantly between tissue types. The study combined TCRbeta repertoire sequencing, expression microarrays and whole-exome sequencing across five regions of each liver tumor, with adjacent normal tissue and blood. A total of 35 specimens from 5 patients underwent TCRbeta repertoire sequencing, comprising about 25 tumor regions, 5 adjacent noncancerous liver tissues and 5 peripheral blood samples. Repertoires from technical replicates were highly reproducible, with mean shared-clone rates near 0.89 and correlation coefficients above 0.98. Broader findings and caveats from the paper: The top 250 clones made up a significantly larger repertoire fraction in tumors than in blood (p = 0.039). The study included only four to six patients, and the authors note findings should be validated in a larger study. Because the samples were bulk and unsorted, CD4+ and CD8+ T cell repertoires could not be compared. Repertoire overlap was higher between tumor regions (mean about 36%) than tumor-adjacent (approximately 17%) or tumor-blood (roughly 14%) pairs, consistent with antigen-driven expansion. Because sequencing covered only the TCR beta chain and unpaired alpha chains were not captured, true repertoire diversity is likely underestimated.

Without any cell sorting, total RNA and DNA were co-extracted from approximately 20-30 mg of bulk tissue using the AllPrep DNA/RNA mini kit. Roughly five patients with histopathologically diagnosed primary liver carcinoma underwent surgical resection in China between late 2015 and 2016. At the time of sampling, the patients had chronic HBV infection and had not received any treatment. Fresh tumor and adjacent tissue pieces were bisected, with one half stored in RNAlater at -80 degrees C and the other half sent for histology. A constant-region primer and ProtoScript II reverse transcriptase were used to reverse-transcribe TCRbeta-specific cDNA from roughly 0.55 ug total RNA. Three nested multiplex PCR rounds, following a slightly modified ARM-PCR procedure, were used to build the TCRbeta libraries. The first two PCR rounds used multiplex TRBV1-TRBV30 forward primers with a Cbeta reverse primer, each for approximately 11 cycles. Sample barcodes and Illumina adapters were added in a final 25-cycle PCR using Deep VentR polymerase. Amplicons of 200-500 bp were gel-purified with a QIAquick gel extraction kit before sequencing. TCRbeta amplicons were sequenced on an Illumina HiSeq 2500 with 250-bp paired-end reads. On the authors' methods: Reads were quality-trimmed with Trimmomatic v0.33, and paired reads were merged with FLASH v1.2.11 to recover full CDR3 sequences. V, D and J germline segments were assigned to the rearranged TCRbeta sequences using MiGEC v1.2.1b. Clonotype statistics and Shannon-Wiener diversity indices were computed with VDJtools v1.0.0. Except for diversity analysis, only each sample's 250 most abundant clonotypes were used in subsequent analyses to reduce sampling bias. TCRdb itself trimmed the public reads at Q25 with fastp, ran MiXCR and retained productive beta chains. Rows are unified per CDR3 protein, each entry keeping the most common DNA and genes. The V and J calls were not made by the authors but by TCRdb's processing. The sample table records about 120,000 distinct CDR3 sequences; roughly 70% of these occur just once. The leading ten clones occupy more than 7% of the sample.

The V and J ends are trimmed by 4 bases and 6 bases, leaving 15 bases between them. The cysteine opens and the phenylalanine closes a CDR3 of 15 amino acids. The only DNA kept is the CDR3, 45 bases in frame from the first base. Taken from the germline V gene, the CDR1 and CDR2 loops are KGHDR and SFDVKD. Sequencing used tumor-adjacent normal liver tissue. The rearrangement joined TRBV24-1 to TRBJ2-1; the D gene is perhaps TRBD1 or TRBD2, as each covers 5 bases. This TCR derives from a woman aged 55-75 years with primary liver carcinoma and hepatitis B virus infection. The encoded CDR3 is CATSDQGVGLNEQFF. The sequenced DNA: TGTGCCACCAGTGACCAGGGAGTGGGCCTCAATGAGCAGTTCTTC.